The sequence of this T cell receptor beta chain was determined in a study of T cells after posttransplantation cyclophosphamide. Points from the study as a whole: Donor-recipient repertoire similarity was low at 1-2 months, rising over year one. Tissue-infiltrating T cells from skin or gut overlapped little with blood T cells. After PTCy, TRB diversity resembled that of CNI/methotrexate controls.

The V gene end was trimmed by 0 bases and the J gene end by 3 bases; junction bases not matched to a gene: 4. Germline V lookup: CDR1 MNHEY, CDR2 SVGAGI. The CDR3 is 15 residues long. In the case of this clone: Its matching antigen is unknown. The same CDR3 is also encoded by other DNA sequences in this sample.

Treatment was busulfan-fludarabine conditioning, a marrow graft, and cyclophosphamide on days +3 and +4. Sequenced by immunoSEQ multiplex PCR; TCRdb stores in-frame clones only, minus some. The sample shows approximately 17,000 clones, almost 95% of them seen only once. V is TRBV6-5 and J is TRBJ1-1, with TRBD1 identical over 7 bases. The sample in question was CD4+ T cells sorted from blood, obtained after allogeneic stem cell transplant with posttransplant cyclophosphamide. The sequence derives from a male patient in his sixties who received an allogeneic stem cell transplant from a related donor and was CMV-positive. A subset of T cells may come from the graft donor. CDR3 nucleotides: TGTGCCAGCAGTTACTCACGGACAGGAGACACTGAAGCTTTCTTT. The encoded protein is CASSYSRTGDTEAFF.